This T cell receptor (beta chain) stems from a study of Graves' ophthalmopathy and Graves' hyperthyroidism. Germline CDR1 reads ENHRY; CDR2 reads SYGVKD. The CDR3 contains 16 residues when both ends are counted. Amplified TCR beta CDR3 regions were obtained using RNA transcripts as template. An opening RT-PCR round employed HTBI primers and preceded a second-round multiplex PCR. One entry per CDR3 protein results from TCRdb running MiXCR on the multiplex PCR reads. This table has a few hundred thousand distinct CDR3 sequences, under 40% appearing once. Worth noting for this clonotype: Because the CDR3's place on the DNA is in doubt, the DNA is left out and the CDR3 is given as listed by TCRdb.

The sample was peripheral blood or thyroid tissue (not recorded which). The chain recombines TRBV10-3 with TRBJ2-7; the D segment call TRBD2 is taken from the table without a DNA check. The clonotype comes from an adult man with Graves' hyperthyroidism. CDR3 residues: CAICSATLSGVYEQYF.